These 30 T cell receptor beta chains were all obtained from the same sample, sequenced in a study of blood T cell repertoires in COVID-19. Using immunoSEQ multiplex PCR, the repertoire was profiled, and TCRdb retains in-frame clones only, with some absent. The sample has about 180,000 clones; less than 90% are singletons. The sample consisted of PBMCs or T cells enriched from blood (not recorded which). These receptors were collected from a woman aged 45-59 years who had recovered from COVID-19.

The chain's CDR3 is CASSLGLTGRYEQYF. CDR3 DNA sequence: TGTGCCAGCAGCTTAGGGTTGACAGGGAGGTACGAGCAGTACTTC. The rearrangement uses TRBV13 and TRBJ2-7; maybe TRBD1 (7 bases). The CDR3 is 15 residues long. The V gene's germline CDR1 is PRHDT and CDR2 FYEKMQ (reference sequence). The ends were cut back, 0 bases at V and 4 bases at J, with 13 bases in the middle.

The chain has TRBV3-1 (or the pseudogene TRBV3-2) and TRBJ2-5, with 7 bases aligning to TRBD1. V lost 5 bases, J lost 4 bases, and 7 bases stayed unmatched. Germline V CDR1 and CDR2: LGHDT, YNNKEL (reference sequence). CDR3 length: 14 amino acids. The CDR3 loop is CASSEQTGLETQYF. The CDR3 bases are TGTGCCAGCAGCGAACAGACAGGGCTAGAGACCCAGTACTTC.

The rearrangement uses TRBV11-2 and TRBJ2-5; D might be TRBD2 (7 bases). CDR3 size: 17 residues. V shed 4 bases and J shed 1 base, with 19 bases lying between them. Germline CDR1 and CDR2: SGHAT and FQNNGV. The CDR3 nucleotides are TGTGCCAGCAGCTCCGCCCGGGGGCCGGGGGGCCAAGAGACCCAGTACTTC. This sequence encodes CASSSARGPGGQETQYF.

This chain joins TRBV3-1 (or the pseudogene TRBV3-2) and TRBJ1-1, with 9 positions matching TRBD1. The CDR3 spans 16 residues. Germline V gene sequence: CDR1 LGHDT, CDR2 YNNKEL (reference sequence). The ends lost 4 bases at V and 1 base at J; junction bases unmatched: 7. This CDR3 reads CASSPPATGGNTEAFF. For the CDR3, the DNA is TGTGCCAGCAGCCCCCCGGCGACAGGGGGGAACACTGAAGCTTTCTTT.

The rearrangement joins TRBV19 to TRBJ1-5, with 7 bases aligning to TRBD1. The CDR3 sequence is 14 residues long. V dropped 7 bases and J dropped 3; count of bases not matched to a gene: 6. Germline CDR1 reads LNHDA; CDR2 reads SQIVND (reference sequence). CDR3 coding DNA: TGTGCCAGTAACCCGACAGGGACCAATCAGCCCCAGCATTTT. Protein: CASNPTGTNQPQHF.

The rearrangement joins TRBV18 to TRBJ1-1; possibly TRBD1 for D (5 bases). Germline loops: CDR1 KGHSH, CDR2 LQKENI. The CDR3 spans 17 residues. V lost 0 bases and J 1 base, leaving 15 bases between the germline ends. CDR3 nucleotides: TGTGCCAGCTCACCACCGGGGCAAGGGTACGGGAACACTGAAGCTTTCTTT. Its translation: CASSPPGQGYGNTEAFF.

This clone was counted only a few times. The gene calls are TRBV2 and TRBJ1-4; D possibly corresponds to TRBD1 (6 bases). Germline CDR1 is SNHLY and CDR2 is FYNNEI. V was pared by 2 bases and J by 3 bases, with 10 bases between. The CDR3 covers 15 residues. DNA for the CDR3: TGTGCCAGCAGTGAAATGGGGGCACCTAATGAAAAACTGTTTTTT. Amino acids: CASSEMGAPNEKLFF.

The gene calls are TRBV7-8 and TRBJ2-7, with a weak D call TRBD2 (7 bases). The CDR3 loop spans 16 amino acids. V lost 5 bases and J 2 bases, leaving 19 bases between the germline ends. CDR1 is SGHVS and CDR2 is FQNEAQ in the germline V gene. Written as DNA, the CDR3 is TGTGCCAGCAGCCCGGGGGGCGGGAGTTCTCCCTACGAGCAGTACTTC. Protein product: CASSPGGGSSPYEQYF.

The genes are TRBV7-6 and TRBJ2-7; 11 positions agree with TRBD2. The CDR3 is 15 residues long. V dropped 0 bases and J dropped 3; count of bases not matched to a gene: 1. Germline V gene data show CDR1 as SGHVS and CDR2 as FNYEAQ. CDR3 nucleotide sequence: TGTGCCAGCAGCTTAGCAACTAGCGGGAGCTACGAGCAGTACTTC. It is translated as CASSLATSGSYEQYF.

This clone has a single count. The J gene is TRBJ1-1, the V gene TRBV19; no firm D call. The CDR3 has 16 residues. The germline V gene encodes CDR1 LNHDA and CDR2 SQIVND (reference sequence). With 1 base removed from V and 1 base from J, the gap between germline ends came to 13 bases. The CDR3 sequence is CASSIAVRGRNTEAFF. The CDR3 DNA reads TGTGCCAGTAGTATAGCGGTGCGGGGTCGGAACACTGAAGCTTTCTTT.

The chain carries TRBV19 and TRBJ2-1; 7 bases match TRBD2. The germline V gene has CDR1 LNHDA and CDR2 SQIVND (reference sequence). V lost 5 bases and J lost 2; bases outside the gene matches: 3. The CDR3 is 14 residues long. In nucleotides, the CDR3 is TGTGCCAGTAGTTGGGGGAGGGCCTACAATGAGCAGTTCTTC. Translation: CASSWGRAYNEQFF.

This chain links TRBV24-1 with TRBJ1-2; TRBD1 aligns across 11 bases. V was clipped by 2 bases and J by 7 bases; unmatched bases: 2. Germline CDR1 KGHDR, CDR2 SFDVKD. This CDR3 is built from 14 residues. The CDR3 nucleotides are TGTGCCACCAGTGATTCCGGGACAGGGGGTGGCTACACCTTC. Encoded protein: CATSDSGTGGGYTF.

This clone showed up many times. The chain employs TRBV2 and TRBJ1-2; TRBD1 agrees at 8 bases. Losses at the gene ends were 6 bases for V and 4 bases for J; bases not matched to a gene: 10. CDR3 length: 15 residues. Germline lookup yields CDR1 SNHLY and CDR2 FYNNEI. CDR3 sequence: CASRRLDRGVYGYTF. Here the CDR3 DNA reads TGTGCCAGCAGGAGATTAGACAGGGGAGTCTATGGCTACACCTTC.

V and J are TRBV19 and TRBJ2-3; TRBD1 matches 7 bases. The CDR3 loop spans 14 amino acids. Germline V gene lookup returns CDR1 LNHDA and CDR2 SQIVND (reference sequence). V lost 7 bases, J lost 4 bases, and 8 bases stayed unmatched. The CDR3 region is CASTTGQDADTQYF. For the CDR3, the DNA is TGTGCCAGTACGACCGGACAGGACGCAGATACGCAGTATTTT.

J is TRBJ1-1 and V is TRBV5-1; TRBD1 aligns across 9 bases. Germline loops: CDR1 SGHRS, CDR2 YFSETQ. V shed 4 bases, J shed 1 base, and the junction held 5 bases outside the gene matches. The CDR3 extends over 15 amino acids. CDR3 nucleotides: TGCGCCAGCAGCGTGAGGACAGGGGCGAACACTGAAGCTTTCTTT. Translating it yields CASSVRTGANTEAFF.

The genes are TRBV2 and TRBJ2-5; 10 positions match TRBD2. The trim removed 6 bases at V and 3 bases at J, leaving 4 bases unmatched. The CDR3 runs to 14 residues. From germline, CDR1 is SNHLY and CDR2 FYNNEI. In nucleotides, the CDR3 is TGTGCCAGCAGGCACGGGACTAGCGAAGAGACCCAGTACTTC. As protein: CASRHGTSEETQYF.

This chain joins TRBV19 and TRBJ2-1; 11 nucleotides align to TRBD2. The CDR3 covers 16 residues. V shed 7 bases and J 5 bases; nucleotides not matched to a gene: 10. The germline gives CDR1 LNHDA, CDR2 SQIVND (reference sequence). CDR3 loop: CASNDLGTSGNNEQFF. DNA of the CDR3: TGTGCCAGTAATGACCTCGGGACTAGCGGAAACAATGAGCAGTTCTTC.

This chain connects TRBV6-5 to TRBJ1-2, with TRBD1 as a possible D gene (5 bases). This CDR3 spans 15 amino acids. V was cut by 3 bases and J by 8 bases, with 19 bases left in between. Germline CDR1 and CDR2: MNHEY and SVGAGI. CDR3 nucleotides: TGTGCCAGCAGTTATGCCCGGCGGGGGGAATACGGCTACACCTTC. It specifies CASSYARRGEYGYTF.

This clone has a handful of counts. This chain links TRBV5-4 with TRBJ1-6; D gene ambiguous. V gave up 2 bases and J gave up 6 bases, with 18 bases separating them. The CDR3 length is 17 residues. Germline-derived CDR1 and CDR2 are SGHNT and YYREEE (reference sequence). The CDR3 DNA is TGTGCCAGCAGCTTCGGTTTCTTTGGGCAGCTTAATTCACCCCTCCACTTT. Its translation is CASSFGFFGQLNSPLHF.

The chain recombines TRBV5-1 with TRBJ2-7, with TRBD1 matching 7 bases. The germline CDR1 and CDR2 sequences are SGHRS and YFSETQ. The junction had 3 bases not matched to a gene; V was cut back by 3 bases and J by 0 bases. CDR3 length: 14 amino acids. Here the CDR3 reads CASSSRDSSYEQYF. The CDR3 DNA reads TGCGCCAGCAGCTCTCGGGACAGCTCCTACGAGCAGTACTTC.

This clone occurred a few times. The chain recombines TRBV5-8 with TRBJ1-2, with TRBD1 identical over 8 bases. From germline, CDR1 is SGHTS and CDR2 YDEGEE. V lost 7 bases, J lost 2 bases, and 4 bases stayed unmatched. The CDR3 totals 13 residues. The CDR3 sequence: CASHRGMNYGYTF. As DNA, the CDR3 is TGTGCCAGCCACAGGGGGATGAACTATGGCTACACCTTC.

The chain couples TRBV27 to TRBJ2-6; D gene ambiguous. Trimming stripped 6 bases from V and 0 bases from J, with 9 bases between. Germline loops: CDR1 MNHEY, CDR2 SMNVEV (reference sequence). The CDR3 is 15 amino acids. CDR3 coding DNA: TGTGCCAGCAGGGTTGCCAGCTCTGGGGCCAACGTCCTGACTTTC. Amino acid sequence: CASRVASSGANVLTF.

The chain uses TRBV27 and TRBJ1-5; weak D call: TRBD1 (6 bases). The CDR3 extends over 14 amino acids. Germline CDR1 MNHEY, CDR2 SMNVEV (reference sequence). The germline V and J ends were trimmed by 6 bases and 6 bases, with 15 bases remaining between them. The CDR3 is CASSPRKGVQPQHF. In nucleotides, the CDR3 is TGTGCCAGCAGCCCTCGGAAGGGGGTTCAGCCCCAGCATTTT.

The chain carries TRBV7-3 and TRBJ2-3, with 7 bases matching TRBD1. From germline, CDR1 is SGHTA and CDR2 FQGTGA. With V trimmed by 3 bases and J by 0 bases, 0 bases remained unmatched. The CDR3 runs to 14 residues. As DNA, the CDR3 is TGTGCCAGCAGCTTGACAGGGAGCACAGATACGCAGTATTTT. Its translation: CASSLTGSTDTQYF.

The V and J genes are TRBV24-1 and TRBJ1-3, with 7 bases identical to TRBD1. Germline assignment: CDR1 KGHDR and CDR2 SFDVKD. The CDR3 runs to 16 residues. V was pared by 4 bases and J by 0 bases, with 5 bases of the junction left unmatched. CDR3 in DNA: TGTGCCACCAGTGACCCAGGGGGACACTCTGGAAACACCATATATTTT. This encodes CATSDPGGHSGNTIYF.

Written as DNA, the CDR3 is TGTGCCAGCAGTTCGCGGGCAGGCTACACCTTC. This codes for CASSSRAGYTF. The chain links TRBV27 to TRBJ1-2; D is unclear. This CDR3 spans 11 amino acids. The V and J ends lost 4 bases and 8 bases respectively, with 8 bases between them. Germline lookup yields CDR1 MNHEY and CDR2 SMNVEV (reference sequence).

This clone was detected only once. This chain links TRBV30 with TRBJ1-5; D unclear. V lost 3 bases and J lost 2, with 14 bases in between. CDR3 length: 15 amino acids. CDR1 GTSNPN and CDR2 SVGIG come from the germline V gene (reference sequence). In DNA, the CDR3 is TGTGCCTGGAGCCCCAGGCGGGGAGGCAATCAGCCCCAGCATTTT. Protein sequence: CAWSPRRGGNQPQHF.

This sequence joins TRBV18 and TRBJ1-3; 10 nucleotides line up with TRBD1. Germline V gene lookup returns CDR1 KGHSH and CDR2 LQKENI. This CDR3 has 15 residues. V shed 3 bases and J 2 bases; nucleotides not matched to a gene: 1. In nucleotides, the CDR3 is TGTGCCAGCTCACCGGGACAGGGGCCTGGAAACACCATATATTTT. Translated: CASSPGQGPGNTIYF.

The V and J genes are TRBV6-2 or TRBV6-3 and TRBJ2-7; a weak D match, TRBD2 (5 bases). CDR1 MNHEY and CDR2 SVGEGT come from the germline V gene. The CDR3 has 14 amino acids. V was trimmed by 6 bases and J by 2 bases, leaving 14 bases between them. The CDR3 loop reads CASSGELPTYEQYF. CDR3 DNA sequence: TGTGCCAGCAGCGGGGAGTTACCGACCTACGAGCAGTACTTC.

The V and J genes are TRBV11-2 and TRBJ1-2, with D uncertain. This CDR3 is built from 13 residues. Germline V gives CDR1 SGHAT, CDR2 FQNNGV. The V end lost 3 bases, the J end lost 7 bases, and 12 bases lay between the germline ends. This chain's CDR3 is CASSFRDTSGYTF. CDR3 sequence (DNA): TGTGCCAGCAGCTTCCGGGATACTAGTGGCTACACCTTC.